Presented here are 11 T cell receptor beta chains from one specimen sequenced in a study of blood T cell repertoires in COVID-19. Only in-frame clones appear in the TCRdb table, and some are missing; sequencing was by immunoSEQ multiplex PCR. The sample includes around 140,000 clones, 80% to 90% of them seen just once. Sequencing input: peripheral blood. Receptor source: a man in his fifties or sixties with active or convalescent COVID-19.

The chain has TRBV30 and TRBJ1-2; TRBD1 agrees at 10 bases. The V gene's germline CDR1 is GTSNPN and CDR2 SVGIG (reference sequence). The CDR3 loop spans 15 amino acids. V lost 2 bases to trimming and J lost 1 base; unmatched junction nucleotides: 4. DNA of the CDR3: TGTGCCTGGAGTAAGGGGACAGGGGTTAACTATGGCTACACCTTC. This encodes CAWSKGTGVNYGYTF.

V is TRBV29-1 and J is TRBJ2-2, with D possibly TRBD2 on 6 matching bases. The CDR3 is made up of 17 amino acids. Germline V lookup: CDR1 SQVTM, CDR2 ANQGSEA. Between the trimmed V and J ends, which lost 6 bases and 1 base, there was a span of 21 bases. CDR3 region: CSVPAGLGRVNTGELFF. For the CDR3, the DNA is TGCAGCGTCCCCGCGGGGTTAGGGCGGGTGAACACCGGGGAGCTGTTTTTT.

The chain employs TRBV19 and TRBJ1-2, with D uncertain. V lost 8 bases, J lost 8 bases, and 12 bases lay in between. The CDR3 covers 11 residues. CDR1 LNHDA and CDR2 SQIVND come from the germline V gene (reference sequence). Written as DNA, the CDR3 is TGTGCCAGTCTGGCAGGAAACGGCTACACCTTC. Its protein is CASLAGNGYTF.

This chain uses TRBV2 with TRBJ1-5; a possible D gene is TRBD1 (5 bases). Germline CDR1 reads SNHLY; CDR2 reads FYNNEI. Trimming took off 4 bases at V and 2 bases at J, with 12 bases between the two ends. This CDR3 spans 15 amino acids. The CDR3, as DNA: TGTGCCAGCAGTGTTTCTGGACAAGGCAATCAGCCCCAGCATTTT. Translation gives CASSVSGQGNQPQHF.

V is TRBV5-1 and J is TRBJ2-3; 8 bases align to TRBD2. V trimming: 4 bases; J trimming: 1 base; junction bases outside the gene matches: 8. The germline CDR1 and CDR2 sequences are SGHRS and YFSETQ. There are 16 residues in the CDR3. The CDR3 nucleotides are TGCGCCAGCAGCCCGGCGGGGGGCCGTGGCACAGATACGCAGTATTTT. Translated: CASSPAGGRGTDTQYF.

The chain has TRBV7-7 and TRBJ2-5, with TRBD2 matching over 8 bases. Germline V gene data show CDR1 as SSHAT and CDR2 as FNYEAQ (reference sequence). The CDR3 spans 15 residues. After removal of 5 bases from V and 3 bases from J, the junction contained 8 bases not matched to a gene. The CDR3 DNA reads TGTGCCAGCAGCATTAGCGGGGCAAACAAAGAGACCCAGTACTTC. Its protein product is CASSISGANKETQYF.

The chain couples TRBV18 to TRBJ1-1, with 9 bases identical to TRBD1. V lost 3 bases, J lost 7 bases, and 18 bases stayed unmatched. The V gene's germline CDR1 is KGHSH and CDR2 LQKENI. The CDR3 consists of 18 residues. CDR3 region: CASSPNRGGTGSIYEAFF. CDR3 bases: TGTGCCAGCTCACCGAACAGGGGCGGGACAGGGTCCATCTATGAAGCTTTCTTT.

This sequence joins TRBV29-1 and TRBJ1-2; 7 bases are a match to TRBD1. Germline values: CDR1 SQVTM, CDR2 ANQGSEA. The CDR3 is 15 amino acids. Trimming cost V 0 bases and J 3 bases; bases outside gene matches: 7. The CDR3 nucleotides are TGCAGCGTTGAAGATTATGGAGACAGGGACTATGGCTACACCTTC. The encoded protein is CSVEDYGDRDYGYTF. The full variable domain, completed using reference TRBV29-1 and TRBJ1-2, is SAVISQKPSRDICQRGTSLTIQCQVDSQVTMMFWYRQQPGQSLTLIATANQGSEATYESGFVIDKFPISRPNLTFSTLTVSNMSPEDSSIYLCSVEDYGDRDYGYTFGSGTRLTVV.

This rearrangement joins TRBV4-1 to TRBJ1-1, with a tentative D call TRBD1 (6 bases). The length of the CDR3 is 15 residues. CDR1 MGHRA and CDR2 YSYEKL come from the germline V gene. The V end was cut by 0 bases, the J end by 3 bases, with 11 bases between. CDR3 region: CASSQDSTGYTEAFF. CDR3 DNA sequence: TGCGCCAGCAGCCAAGATTCAACAGGGTACACTGAAGCTTTCTTT.

The chain is built from TRBV3-1 (or the pseudogene TRBV3-2) and TRBJ1-2; D is possibly TRBD1 (5 bases). The CDR3 extends over 14 amino acids. CDR1 and CDR2 (germline): LGHDT, YNNKEL (reference sequence). Trimming removed 1 base from V and 7 bases from J, with 13 bases in between. Here the CDR3 reads CASSQVRGTGGYTF. In DNA, the CDR3 is TGTGCCAGCAGCCAAGTAAGGGGTACGGGTGGCTACACCTTC.

CDR3 DNA sequence: TGTGCCAGCAGCGAGGGACAGTTCTCCGAGCAGTACTTC. Its translation is CASSEGQFSEQYF. The chain employs TRBV9 and TRBJ2-7, with TRBD1 identical over 7 bases. CDR1 and CDR2 from the germline V gene are SGDLS and YYNGEE. Unmatched junction bases numbered 6, after V lost 3 bases and J lost 6 bases. The CDR3 runs 13 residues.